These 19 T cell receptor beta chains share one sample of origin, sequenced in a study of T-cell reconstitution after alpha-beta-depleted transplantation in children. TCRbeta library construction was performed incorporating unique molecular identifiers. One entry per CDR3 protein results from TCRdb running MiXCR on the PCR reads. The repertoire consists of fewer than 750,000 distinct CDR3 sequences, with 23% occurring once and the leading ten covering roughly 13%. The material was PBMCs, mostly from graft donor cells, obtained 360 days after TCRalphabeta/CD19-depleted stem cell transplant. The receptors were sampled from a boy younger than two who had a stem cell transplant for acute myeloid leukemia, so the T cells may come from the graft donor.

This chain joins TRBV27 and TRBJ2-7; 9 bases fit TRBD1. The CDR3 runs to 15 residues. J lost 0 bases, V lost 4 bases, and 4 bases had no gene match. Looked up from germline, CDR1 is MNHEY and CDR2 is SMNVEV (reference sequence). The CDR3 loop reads CASSSRTGVSYEQYF. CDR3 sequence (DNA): TGTGCCAGCAGTTCCCGGACAGGGGTCTCCTACGAGCAGTACTTC.

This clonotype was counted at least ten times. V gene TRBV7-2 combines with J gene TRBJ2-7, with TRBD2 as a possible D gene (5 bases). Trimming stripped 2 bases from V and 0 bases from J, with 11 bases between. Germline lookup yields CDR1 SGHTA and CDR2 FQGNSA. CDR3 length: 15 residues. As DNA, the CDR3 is TGTGCCAGCAGCTTATGGCCGGGAAGCTCCTACGAGCAGTACGTC. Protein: CASSLWPGSSYEQYV.

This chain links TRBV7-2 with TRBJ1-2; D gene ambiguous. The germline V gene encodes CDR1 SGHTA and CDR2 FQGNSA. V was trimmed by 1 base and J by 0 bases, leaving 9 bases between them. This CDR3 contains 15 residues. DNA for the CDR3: TGTGCCAGCAGCTTAGTGACACCAACTAACTATGGCTACACCTTC. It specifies CASSLVTPTNYGYTF.

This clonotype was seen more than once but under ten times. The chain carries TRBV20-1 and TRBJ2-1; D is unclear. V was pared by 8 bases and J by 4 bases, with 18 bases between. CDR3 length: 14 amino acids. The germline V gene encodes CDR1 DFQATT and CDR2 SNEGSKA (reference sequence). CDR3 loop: CSPRILGSYNEQFF. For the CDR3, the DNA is TGCAGTCCCAGAATTTTGGGGTCGTACAATGAGCAGTTCTTC.

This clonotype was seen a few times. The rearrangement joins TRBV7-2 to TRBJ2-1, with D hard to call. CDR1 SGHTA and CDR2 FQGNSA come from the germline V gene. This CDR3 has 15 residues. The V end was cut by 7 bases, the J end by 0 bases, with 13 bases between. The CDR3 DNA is TGTGCCAGCAACCTTACACCTTTCTCCTACAATGAGCAGTTCTTC. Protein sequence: CASNLTPFSYNEQFF.

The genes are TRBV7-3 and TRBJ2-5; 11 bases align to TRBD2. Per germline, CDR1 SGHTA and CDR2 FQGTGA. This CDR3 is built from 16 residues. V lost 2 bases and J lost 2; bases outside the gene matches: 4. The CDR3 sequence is CASSLVSGGAQETQYF. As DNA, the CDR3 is TGTGCCAGCAGCTTAGTTAGCGGGGGGGCACAAGAGACCCAGTACTTC.

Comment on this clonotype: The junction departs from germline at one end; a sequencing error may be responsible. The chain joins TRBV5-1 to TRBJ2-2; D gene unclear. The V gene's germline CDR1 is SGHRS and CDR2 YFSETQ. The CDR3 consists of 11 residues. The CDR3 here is CASTNSGELFF. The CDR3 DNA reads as TGCGCCAGCACGAACAGCGGGGAGCTGTTTTTT.

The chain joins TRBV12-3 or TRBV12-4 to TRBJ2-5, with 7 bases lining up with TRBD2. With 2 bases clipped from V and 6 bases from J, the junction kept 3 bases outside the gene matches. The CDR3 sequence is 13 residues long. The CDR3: CASSLREGKTQYF. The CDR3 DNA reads TGTGCCAGCAGTTTAAGGGAGGGAAAGACCCAGTACTTC.

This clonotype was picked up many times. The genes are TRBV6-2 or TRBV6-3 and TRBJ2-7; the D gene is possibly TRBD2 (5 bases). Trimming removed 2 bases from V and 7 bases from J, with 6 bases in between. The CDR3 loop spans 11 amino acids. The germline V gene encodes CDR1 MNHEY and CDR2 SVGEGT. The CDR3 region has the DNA TGTGCCAGCAGTTACGGAGGAGAGCAGTACTTC. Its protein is CASSYGGEQYF.

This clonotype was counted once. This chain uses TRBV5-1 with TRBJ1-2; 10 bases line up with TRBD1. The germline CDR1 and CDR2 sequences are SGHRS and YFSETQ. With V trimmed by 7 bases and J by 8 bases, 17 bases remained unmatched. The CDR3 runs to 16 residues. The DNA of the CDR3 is TGCGCCAGCGGGCCTACTGGGACAGGGGTTAATGGGGGCTACACCTTC. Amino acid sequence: CASGPTGTGVNGGYTF.

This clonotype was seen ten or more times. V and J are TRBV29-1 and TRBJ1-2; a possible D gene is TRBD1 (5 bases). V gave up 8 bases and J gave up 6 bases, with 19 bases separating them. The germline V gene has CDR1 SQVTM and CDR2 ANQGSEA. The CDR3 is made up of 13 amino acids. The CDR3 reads CSSRGGERNGYTF. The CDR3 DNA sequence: TGCAGCTCCCGAGGAGGGGAACGGAATGGCTACACCTTC.

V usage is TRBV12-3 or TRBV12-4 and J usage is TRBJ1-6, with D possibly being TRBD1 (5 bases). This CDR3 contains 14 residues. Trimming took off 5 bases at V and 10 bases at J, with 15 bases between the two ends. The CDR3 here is CASSPAGSASPLHF. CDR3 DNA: TGTGCCAGCAGTCCTGCAGGGAGTGCATCACCCCTCCACTTT.

This CDR3 is CASSLLVAGGPDTQYF. CDR3 sequence (DNA): TGTGCCAGCAGTTTACTGGTGGCAGGGGGCCCAGATACGCAGTATTTT. V gene TRBV12-3 or TRBV12-4 combines with J gene TRBJ2-3; 8 nucleotides align to TRBD1. V shed 2 bases, J shed 4 bases, and the junction held 8 bases outside the gene matches. This CDR3 region has 16 residues.

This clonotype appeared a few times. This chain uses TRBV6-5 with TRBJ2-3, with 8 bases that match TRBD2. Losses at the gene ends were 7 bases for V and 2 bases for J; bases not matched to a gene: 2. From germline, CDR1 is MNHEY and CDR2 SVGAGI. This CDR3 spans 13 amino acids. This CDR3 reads CASKRGITDTQYF. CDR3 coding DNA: TGTGCCAGCAAGCGGGGGATCACAGATACGCAGTATTTT.

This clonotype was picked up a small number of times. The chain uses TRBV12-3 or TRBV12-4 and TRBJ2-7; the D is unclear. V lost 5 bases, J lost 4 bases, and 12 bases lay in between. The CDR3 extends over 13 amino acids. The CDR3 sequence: CASSPRDKYEQYF. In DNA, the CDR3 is TGTGCCAGCAGTCCACGAGACAAGTACGAGCAGTACTTC.

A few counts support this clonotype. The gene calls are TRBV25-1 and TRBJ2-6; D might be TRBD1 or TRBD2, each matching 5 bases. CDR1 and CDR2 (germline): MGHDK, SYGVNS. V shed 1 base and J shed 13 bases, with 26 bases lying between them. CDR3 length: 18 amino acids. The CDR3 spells CASSEWFQPSSGAGVLTF. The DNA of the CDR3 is TGTGCCAGCAGTGAATGGTTCCAACCTAGCTCTGGGGCCGGGGTCCTGACTTTC.

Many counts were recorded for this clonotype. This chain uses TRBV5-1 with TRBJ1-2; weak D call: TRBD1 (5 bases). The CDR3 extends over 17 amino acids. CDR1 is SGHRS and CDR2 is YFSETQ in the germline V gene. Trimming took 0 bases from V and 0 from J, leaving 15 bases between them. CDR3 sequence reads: CASSLAGSPGANYGYTF. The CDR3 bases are TGCGCCAGCAGCTTGGCCGGCAGCCCGGGGGCTAACTATGGCTACACCTTC.

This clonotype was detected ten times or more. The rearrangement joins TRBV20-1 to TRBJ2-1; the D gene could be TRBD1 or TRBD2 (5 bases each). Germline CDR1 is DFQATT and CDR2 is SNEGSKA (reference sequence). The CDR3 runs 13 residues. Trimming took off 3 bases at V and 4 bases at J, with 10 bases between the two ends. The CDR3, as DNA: TGCAGTGCTAGGTGGGGGATGTACAATGAGCAGTTCTTC. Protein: CSARWGMYNEQFF.

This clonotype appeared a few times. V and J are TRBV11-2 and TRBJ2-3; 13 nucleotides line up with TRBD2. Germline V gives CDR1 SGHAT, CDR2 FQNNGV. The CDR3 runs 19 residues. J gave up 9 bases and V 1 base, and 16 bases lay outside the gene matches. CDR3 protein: CASSLALRLAGGESGTQYF. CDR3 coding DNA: TGTGCCAGCAGCTTAGCTCTGCGACTAGCGGGGGGCGAATCAGGGACGCAGTATTTT.